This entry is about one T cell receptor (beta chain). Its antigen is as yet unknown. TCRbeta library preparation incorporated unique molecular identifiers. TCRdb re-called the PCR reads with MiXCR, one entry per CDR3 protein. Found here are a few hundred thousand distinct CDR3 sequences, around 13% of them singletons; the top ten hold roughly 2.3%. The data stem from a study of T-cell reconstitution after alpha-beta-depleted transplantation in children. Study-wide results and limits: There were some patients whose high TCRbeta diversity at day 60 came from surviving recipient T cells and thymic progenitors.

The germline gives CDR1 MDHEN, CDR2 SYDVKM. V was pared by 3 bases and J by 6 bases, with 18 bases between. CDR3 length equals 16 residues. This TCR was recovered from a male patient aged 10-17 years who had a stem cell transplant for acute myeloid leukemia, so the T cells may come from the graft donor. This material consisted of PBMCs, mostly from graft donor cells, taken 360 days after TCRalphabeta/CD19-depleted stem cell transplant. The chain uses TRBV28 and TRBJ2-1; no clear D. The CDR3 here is CASSFPDFLWGNEQFF. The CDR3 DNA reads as TGTGCCAGCAGTTTTCCTGACTTCCTTTGGGGCAATGAGCAGTTCTTC.